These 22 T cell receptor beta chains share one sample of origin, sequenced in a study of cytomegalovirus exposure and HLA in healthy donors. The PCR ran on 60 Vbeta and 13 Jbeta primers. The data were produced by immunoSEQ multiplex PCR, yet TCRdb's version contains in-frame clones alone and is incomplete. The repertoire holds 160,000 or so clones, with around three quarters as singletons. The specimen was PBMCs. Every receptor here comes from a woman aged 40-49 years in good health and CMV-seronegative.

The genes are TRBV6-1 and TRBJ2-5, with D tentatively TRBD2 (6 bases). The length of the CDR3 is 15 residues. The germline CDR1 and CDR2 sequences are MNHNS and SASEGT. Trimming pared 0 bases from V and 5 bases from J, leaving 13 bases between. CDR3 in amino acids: CASSEAPGDGETQYF. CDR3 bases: TGTGCCAGCAGTGAAGCGCCGGGGGACGGGGAGACCCAGTACTTC.

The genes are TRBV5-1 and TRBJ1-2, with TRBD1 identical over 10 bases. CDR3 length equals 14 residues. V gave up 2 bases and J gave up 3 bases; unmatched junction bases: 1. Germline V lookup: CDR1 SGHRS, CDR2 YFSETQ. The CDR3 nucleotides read TGCGCCAGCAGCTTCGGACAGGGGGACTATGGCTACACCTTC. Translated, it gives CASSFGQGDYGYTF.

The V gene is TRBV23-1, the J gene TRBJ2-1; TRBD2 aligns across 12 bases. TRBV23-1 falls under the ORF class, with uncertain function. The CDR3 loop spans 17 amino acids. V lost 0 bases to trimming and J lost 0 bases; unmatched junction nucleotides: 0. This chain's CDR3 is CASSQSTSGSSYNEQFF. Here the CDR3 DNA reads TGCGCCAGCAGTCAATCGACTAGCGGGAGCTCCTACAATGAGCAGTTCTTC.

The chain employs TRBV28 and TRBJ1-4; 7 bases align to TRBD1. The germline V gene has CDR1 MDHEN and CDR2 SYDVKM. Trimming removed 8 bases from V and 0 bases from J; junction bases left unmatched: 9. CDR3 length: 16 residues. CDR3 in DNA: TGTGCCAGCGGCTGGGACAGCCACCCAACTAATGAAAAACTGTTTTTT. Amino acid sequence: CASGWDSHPTNEKLFF.

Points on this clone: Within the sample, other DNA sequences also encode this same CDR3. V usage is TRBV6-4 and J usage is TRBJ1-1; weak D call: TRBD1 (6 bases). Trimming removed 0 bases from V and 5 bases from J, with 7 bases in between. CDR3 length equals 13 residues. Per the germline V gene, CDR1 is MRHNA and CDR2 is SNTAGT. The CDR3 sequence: CASSDSRGTEAFF. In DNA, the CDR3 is TGTGCCAGCAGTGACTCGAGGGGGACTGAAGCTTTCTTT.

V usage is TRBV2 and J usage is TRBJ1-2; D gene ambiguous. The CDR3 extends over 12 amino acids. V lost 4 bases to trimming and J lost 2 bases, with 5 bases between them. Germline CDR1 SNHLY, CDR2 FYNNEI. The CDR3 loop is CASSASNYGYTF. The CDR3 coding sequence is TGTGCCAGCAGTGCATCCAACTATGGCTACACCTTC.

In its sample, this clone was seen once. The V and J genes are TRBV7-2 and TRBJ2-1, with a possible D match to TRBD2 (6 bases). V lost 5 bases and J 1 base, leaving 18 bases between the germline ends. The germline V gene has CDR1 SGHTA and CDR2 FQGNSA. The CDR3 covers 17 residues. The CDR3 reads CASSRGLRAGSYNEQFF. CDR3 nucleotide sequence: TGTGCCAGCAGCCGAGGCCTCAGGGCGGGATCCTACAATGAGCAGTTCTTC.

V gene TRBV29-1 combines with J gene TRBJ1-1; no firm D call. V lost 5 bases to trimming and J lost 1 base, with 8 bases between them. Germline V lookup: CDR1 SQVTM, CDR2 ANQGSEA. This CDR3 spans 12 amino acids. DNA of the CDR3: TGCAGCGTTCTAGGAGGGAACACTGAAGCTTTCTTT. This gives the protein CSVLGGNTEAFF.

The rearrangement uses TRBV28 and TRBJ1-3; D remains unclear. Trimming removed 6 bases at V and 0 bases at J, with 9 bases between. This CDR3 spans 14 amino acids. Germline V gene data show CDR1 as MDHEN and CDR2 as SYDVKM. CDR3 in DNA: TGTGCCAGCAGGGAACAGCCCTCTGGAAACACCATATATTTT. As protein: CASREQPSGNTIYF. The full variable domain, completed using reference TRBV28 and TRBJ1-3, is DVKVTQSSRYLVKRTGEKVFLECVQDMDHENMFWYRQDPGLGLRLIYFSYDVKMKEKGDIPEGYSVSREKKERFSLILESASTNQTSMYLCASREQPSGNTIYFGEGSWLTVV.

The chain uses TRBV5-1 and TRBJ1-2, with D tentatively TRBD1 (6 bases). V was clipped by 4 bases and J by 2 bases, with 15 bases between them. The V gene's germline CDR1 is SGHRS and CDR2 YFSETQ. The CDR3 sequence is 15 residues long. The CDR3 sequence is CASSPDSLINYGYTF. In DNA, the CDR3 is TGCGCCAGCAGCCCGGACAGCCTCATAAACTATGGCTACACCTTC.

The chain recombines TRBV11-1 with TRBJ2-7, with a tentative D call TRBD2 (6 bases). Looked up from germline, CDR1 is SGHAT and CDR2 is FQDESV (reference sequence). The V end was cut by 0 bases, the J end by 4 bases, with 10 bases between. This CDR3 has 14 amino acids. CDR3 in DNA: TGTGCCAGCAGCTTAGCGGTGGGGGGATACGAGCAGTACTTC. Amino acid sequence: CASSLAVGGYEQYF.

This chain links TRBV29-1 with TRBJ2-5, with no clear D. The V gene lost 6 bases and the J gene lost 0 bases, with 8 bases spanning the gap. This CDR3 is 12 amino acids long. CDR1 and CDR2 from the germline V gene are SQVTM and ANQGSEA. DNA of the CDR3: TGCAGCGTCAGTCAGTACCAAGAGACCCAGTACTTC. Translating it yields CSVSQYQETQYF.

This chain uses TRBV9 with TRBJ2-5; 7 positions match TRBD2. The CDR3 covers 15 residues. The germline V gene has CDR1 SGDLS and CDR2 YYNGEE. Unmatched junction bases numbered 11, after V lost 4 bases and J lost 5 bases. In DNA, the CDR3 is TGTGCCAGCAGCCCGGGCGGGGGAACTGCGGAGACCCAGTACTTC. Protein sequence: CASSPGGGTAETQYF. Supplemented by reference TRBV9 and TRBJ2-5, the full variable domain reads DSGVTQTPKHLITATGQRVTLRCSPRSGDLSVYWYQQSLDQGLQFLIQYYNGEERAKGNILERFSAQQFPDLHSELNLSSLELGDSALYFCASSPGGGTAETQYFGPGTRLLVL.

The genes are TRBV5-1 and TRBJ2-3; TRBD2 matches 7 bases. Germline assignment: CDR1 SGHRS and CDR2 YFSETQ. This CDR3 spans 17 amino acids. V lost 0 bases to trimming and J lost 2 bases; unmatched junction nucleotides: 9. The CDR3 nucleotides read TGCGCCAGCAGCTTGGTCCCTAGCGGAGACTCCACAGATACGCAGTATTTT. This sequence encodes CASSLVPSGDSTDTQYF.

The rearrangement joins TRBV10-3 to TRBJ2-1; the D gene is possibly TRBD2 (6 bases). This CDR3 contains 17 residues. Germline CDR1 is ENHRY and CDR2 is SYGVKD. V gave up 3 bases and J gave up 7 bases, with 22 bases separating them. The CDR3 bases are TGTGCCATCAGTGATCCCAGTAGGGGCGGGGAGGTGAATGAGCAGTTCTTC. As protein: CAISDPSRGGEVNEQFF.

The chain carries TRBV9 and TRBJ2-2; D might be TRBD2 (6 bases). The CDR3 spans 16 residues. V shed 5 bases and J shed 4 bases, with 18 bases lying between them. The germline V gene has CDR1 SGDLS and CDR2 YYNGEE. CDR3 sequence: CASRGGGLATTGELFF. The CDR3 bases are TGTGCCAGCAGGGGTGGAGGGCTAGCGACCACCGGGGAGCTGTTTTTT.

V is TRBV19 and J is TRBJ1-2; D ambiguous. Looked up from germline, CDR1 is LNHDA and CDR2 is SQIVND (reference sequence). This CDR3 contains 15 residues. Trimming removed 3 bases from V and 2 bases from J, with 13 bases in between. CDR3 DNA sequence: TGTGCCAGTAGTATTGTGGGAGAAATAAACTATGGCTACACCTTC. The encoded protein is CASSIVGEINYGYTF.

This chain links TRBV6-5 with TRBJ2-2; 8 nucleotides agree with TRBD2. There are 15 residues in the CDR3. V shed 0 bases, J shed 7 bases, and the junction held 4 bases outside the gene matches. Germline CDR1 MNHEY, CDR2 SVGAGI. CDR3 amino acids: CASSYSLAGLGELFF. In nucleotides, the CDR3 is TGTGCCAGCAGTTACTCCCTAGCGGGCCTCGGGGAGCTGTTTTTT.

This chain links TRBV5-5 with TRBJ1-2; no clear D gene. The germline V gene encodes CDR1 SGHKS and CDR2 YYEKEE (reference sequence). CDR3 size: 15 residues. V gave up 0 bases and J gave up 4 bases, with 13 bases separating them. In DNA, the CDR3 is TGTGCCAGCAGCTTGGCGGGCACCGGACTCTATGGCTACACCTTC. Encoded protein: CASSLAGTGLYGYTF.

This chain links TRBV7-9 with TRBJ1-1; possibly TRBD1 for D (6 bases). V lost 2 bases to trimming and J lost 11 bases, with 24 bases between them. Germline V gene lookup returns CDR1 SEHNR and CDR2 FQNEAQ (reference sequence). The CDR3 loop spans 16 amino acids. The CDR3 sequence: CASSLPQQGNLGGAFF. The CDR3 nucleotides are TGTGCCAGCAGCTTACCTCAACAGGGTAATTTGGGTGGTGCTTTCTTT.

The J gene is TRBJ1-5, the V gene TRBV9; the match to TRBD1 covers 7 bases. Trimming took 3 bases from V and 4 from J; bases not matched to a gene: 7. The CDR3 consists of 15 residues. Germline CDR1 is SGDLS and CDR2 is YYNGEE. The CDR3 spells CASSESGDRNQPQHF. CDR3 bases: TGTGCCAGCAGCGAGTCCGGGGACAGAAATCAGCCCCAGCATTTT.

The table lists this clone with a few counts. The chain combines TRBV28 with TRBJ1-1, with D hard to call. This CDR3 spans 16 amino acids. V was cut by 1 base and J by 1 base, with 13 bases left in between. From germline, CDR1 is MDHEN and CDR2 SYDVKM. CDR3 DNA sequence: TGTGCCAGCAGTTTATTGGTTGGGCAGCCGAACACTGAAGCTTTCTTT. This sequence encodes CASSLLVGQPNTEAFF. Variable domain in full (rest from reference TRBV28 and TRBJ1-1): DVKVTQSSRYLVKRTGEKVFLECVQDMDHENMFWYRQDPGLGLRLIYFSYDVKMKEKGDIPEGYSVSREKKERFSLILESASTNQTSMYLCASSLLVGQPNTEAFFGQGTRLTVV.